The TCR beta chain described here comes from a study of T cells after yellow fever vaccination. Study-level background: SMART-Seq v4 Ultra Low Input prepared the low-cell-number fractions.

Of note for this clonotype: Its antigen remains unknown.

Trimming shortened V by 6 bases and J by 7 bases, and 6 bases separated the two germline ends. The CDR3 is 11 amino acids. Template-switching 5'RACE yielded the TCR cDNA; a universal primer site and UMIs were added in the process. TCRdb re-derived calls from the 5' RACE reads in MiXCR, one entry per CDR3 protein. The table lists a few hundred thousand distinct CDR3 sequences, around 4% of them singletons. The study, taken as a whole, reports: Reappearance after the booster was seen for most primary-vaccination clones, at roughly 96% CD4 and around 88% CD8. Though weaker, the secondary response peaked faster, on day 5 versus 15.

The TCR comes from a man in his late teens or twenties who received the YFV17D yellow fever vaccine. Sequencing used PBMCs, obtained on the day of the yellow fever booster vaccination. The J gene is TRBJ2-2, the V gene TRBV12-3 or TRBV12-4, with D unresolved. CDR3 amino acids: CASSRNGELFF. CDR3 nucleotide sequence: TGTGCCAGCAGCCGTAACGGGGAGCTGTTTTTT.